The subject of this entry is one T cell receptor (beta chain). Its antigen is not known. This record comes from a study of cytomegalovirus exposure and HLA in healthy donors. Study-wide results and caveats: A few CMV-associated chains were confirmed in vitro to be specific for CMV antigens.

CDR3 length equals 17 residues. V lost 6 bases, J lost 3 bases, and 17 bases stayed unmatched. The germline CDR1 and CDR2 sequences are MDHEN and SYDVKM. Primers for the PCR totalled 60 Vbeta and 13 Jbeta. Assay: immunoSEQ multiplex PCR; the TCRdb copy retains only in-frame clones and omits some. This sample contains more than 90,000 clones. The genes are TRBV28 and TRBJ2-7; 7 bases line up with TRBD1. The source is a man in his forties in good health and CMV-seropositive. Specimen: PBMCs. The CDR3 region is CASRPLKLGQRVYEQYF. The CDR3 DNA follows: TGTGCCAGCAGGCCTCTTAAGCTGGGACAGAGAGTCTACGAGCAGTACTTC.